These 13 T cell receptor beta chains originate from one sample sequenced in a study of blood T cell repertoires in COVID-19. Some clones are missing from TCRdb's copy, which holds only in-frame ones; the method was immunoSEQ multiplex PCR. The sample yields around 100,000 clones, around 83% seen once. What was sequenced was peripheral blood. The receptors were gathered from a man aged 65 to 79 with acute or convalescent COVID-19.

The chain has TRBV3-1 (or the pseudogene TRBV3-2) and TRBJ1-4; no clear D gene. CDR3 length equals 15 residues. Germline V gene data show CDR1 as LGHDT and CDR2 as YNNKEL (reference sequence). Trimming removed 4 bases from V and 0 bases from J, with 9 bases in between. As DNA, the CDR3 is TGTGCCAGCAGCCCGCACACAGCAACTAATGAAAAACTGTTTTTT. Its translation: CASSPHTATNEKLFF.

This chain links TRBV7-8 with TRBJ1-2; 9 bases fit TRBD1. CDR3 length: 13 amino acids. Germline values: CDR1 SGHVS, CDR2 FQNEAQ. The V gene end was trimmed by 5 bases and the J gene end by 8 bases; junction bases not matched to a gene: 6. The CDR3 loop reads CASSRTGERGYTF. DNA of the CDR3: TGTGCCAGCAGCCGGACAGGGGAACGAGGCTACACCTTC.

The chain joins TRBV10-2 to TRBJ1-1; 9 bases match TRBD1. Germline V gene sequence: CDR1 WSHSY, CDR2 SAAADI. The J segment lost 6 bases and the V segment lost 5 bases, leaving 4 bases of the junction unmatched. CDR3 length: 13 residues. DNA for the CDR3: TGCGCCAGCAGTTCGACAGGGGGATCTGAAGCTTTCTTT. Translated: CASSSTGGSEAFF.

The V gene is TRBV3-1 (or the pseudogene TRBV3-2), the J gene TRBJ2-3, with 9 bases matching TRBD2. Germline V gene lookup returns CDR1 LGHDT and CDR2 YNNKEL (reference sequence). V lost 4 bases, J lost 0 bases, and 2 bases stayed unmatched. This CDR3 spans 15 amino acids. The CDR3 protein is CASSLSGGSTDTQYF. The DNA of the CDR3 is TGTGCCAGCAGCCTTAGCGGGGGAAGCACAGATACGCAGTATTTT.

CDR3 loop: CASRVTGVVGYTF. For the CDR3, the DNA is TGCGCCAGCAGAGTGACAGGGGTGGTTGGCTACACCTTC. The chain links TRBV10-2 to TRBJ1-2; 8 bases align to TRBD1. CDR3 length equals 13 residues. After removal of 6 bases from V and 7 bases from J, the junction contained 7 bases not matched to a gene. Germline V gene sequence: CDR1 WSHSY, CDR2 SAAADI.

Turning to this clone: Other DNA sequences in this specimen translate into the identical CDR3. The DNA for the CDR3 is TGCGCCAGCAGCTTCAGGGAAAACACTGAAGCTTTCTTT. Translation gives CASSFRENTEAFF. V gene TRBV5-1 combines with J gene TRBJ1-1; the D gene is possibly TRBD1 (5 bases). Trimming removed 2 bases at V and 2 bases at J, with 7 bases between. Germline CDR1 and CDR2: SGHRS and YFSETQ. This CDR3 region has 13 residues.

The chain combines TRBV27 with TRBJ1-6, with 8 nucleotides matching TRBD1. The CDR3 is made up of 17 amino acids. Germline V CDR1 and CDR2: MNHEY, SMNVEV (reference sequence). With V trimmed by 1 base and J by 9 bases, 11 bases remained unmatched. CDR3 residues: CASSLFPSTGGISPLHF. CDR3 nucleotides: TGTGCCAGCAGTTTATTCCCCTCCACAGGGGGTATTTCACCCCTCCACTTT.

The chain is built from TRBV12-3 or TRBV12-4 and TRBJ1-5; D is unclear. V shed 3 bases and J shed 6 bases, with 9 bases lying between them. The CDR3 consists of 13 residues. The CDR3 DNA reads as TGTGCCAGCAGTTTTAGTTCGGTTCAGCCCCAGCATTTT. Translating gives CASSFSSVQPQHF.

Concerning this clone: At one boundary the junction diverges from the germline segment, which might be a read error. In nucleotides, the CDR3 is TGCAGCGTTGAGGCAGGGAACCCTGAAGCTTTCTTT. Translation: CSVEAGNPEAFF. The genes are TRBV29-1 and TRBJ1-1, with D possibly matching TRBD1 (5 bases). CDR1 and CDR2 (germline): SQVTM, ANQGSEA. The CDR3 is 12 amino acids.

The CDR3 DNA sequence: TGTGCCAGCAGTTATACCCCAGCAACTAATGAAAAACTGTTTTTT. Translated, it gives CASSYTPATNEKLFF. This chain connects TRBV27 to TRBJ1-4; D remains ambiguous. The length of the CDR3 is 15 residues. Between the trimmed V and J ends, which lost 4 bases and 0 bases, there was a span of 9 bases. In germline, CDR1 is MNHEY, CDR2 SMNVEV (reference sequence).

The chain carries TRBV3-1 (or the pseudogene TRBV3-2) and TRBJ2-2; tentative D call: TRBD2 (5 bases). Trimming removed 6 bases at V and 1 base at J, with 6 bases between. This CDR3 is 13 amino acids long. Germline lookup yields CDR1 LGHDT and CDR2 YNNKEL (reference sequence). For the CDR3, the DNA is TGTGCCAGCAGGGAGGAGAACACCGGGGAGCTGTTTTTT. Translating gives CASREENTGELFF.

This clone was observed a single time. The chain links TRBV5-1 to TRBJ1-6; possibly TRBD1 for D (6 bases). Per germline, CDR1 SGHRS and CDR2 YFSETQ. The CDR3 runs to 13 residues. V dropped 6 bases and J dropped 9 bases, with 13 bases sitting between them. The DNA for the CDR3 is TGCGCCAGCACCGAACAGGGCACTTCACCCCTCCACTTT. As protein: CASTEQGTSPLHF.

This clone was picked up a small number of times. The chain recombines TRBV5-1 with TRBJ2-2; 10 positions agree with TRBD1. The CDR3 is 16 amino acids. Germline lookup yields CDR1 SGHRS and CDR2 YFSETQ. The V and J ends lost 2 bases and 8 bases, in that order; junction bases with no gene match: 9. As DNA, the CDR3 is TGCGCCAGCAGCTTAGACCCGGGACAGGGGCGAGGGGAGCTGTTTTTT. Its protein product is CASSLDPGQGRGELFF. The full variable domain, rest sourced from reference TRBV5-1 and TRBJ2-2, is KAGVTQTPRYLIKTRGQQVTLSCSPISGHRSVSWYQQTPGQGLQFLFEYFSETQRNKGNFPGRFSGRQFSNSRSEMNVSTLELGDSALYLCASSLDPGQGRGELFFGEGSRLTVL.